The source of this T cell receptor beta chain is a study of blood T cell repertoires in COVID-19. Sequenced by immunoSEQ multiplex PCR; TCRdb stores in-frame clones only, minus some. This sample has 130,000 or so clones, with more than 80% found just once. Sequenced: peripheral blood. The clonotype was recovered from a man in his 70s with active or convalescent COVID-19.

CDR3 sequence: CASSLGDRRNTEAFF. Here the CDR3 DNA reads TGTGCCAGCAGTTTAGGGGACAGGAGGAACACTGAAGCTTTCTTT. The V and J genes are TRBV28 and TRBJ1-1; 8 bases are a match to TRBD1. Germline assignment: CDR1 MDHEN and CDR2 SYDVKM. CDR3 length: 15 residues. With 2 bases clipped from V and 1 base from J, the junction kept 3 bases outside the gene matches.